The T cell receptor beta chain under discussion was sequenced for a study of shared clonotypes between healthy human individuals. Study-wide results and caveats: Larger richness was generally estimated for naive than memory subsets. Non-shared clonotypes were found to have lower generation probabilities than the clonotypes that were shared by all four of the sorted-subset donors.

This CDR3 is 14 amino acids long. V was shortened by 2 bases and J by 2 bases, with 8 bases between the two germline ends. Germline assignment: CDR1 SGHTA and CDR2 FQGTGA. Nashville, Tennessee was home to all donors, who were Caucasian adults. Produced via immunoSEQ multiplex PCR; TCRdb's table is partial and in-frame only. The data show roughly 2.5 million clones, with more than 90% seen just once and over 0.12% held by the top ten. This clone has more than one count but fewer than ten. Antigen: not known. The sample comprised naive CD4+ T cells sorted from blood. The sample's subset: CD45RA+ positively selected. The chain couples TRBV7-3 to TRBJ2-3; perhaps TRBD1 as D (5 bases). The clonotype comes from a man younger than 35 in good health. The CDR3, as DNA: TGTGCCAGCAGCTTAGACAGATACACAGATACGCAGTATTTT. Its translation: CASSLDRYTDTQYF.